This TCR beta chain came from a study of monozygotic twins with inflammatory bowel disease. As to this clonotype: Its antigen is not known.

After re-calling the 5' RACE reads, TCRdb lists one entry per CDR3 protein, DNA absent. Seen in this sample are fewer than 400,000 distinct CDR3 sequences; the ten most common clones hold 5.6%. Study-level points and caveats: Neither one strong signal nor one clonotype associated with IBD was supported.

The CDR3 consists of 14 residues. The germline CDR1 and CDR2 sequences are SGHRS and YFSETQ. J is TRBJ2-7 and V is TRBV5-1; the TCRdb D gene call, TRBD1, has no DNA to confirm it. The specimen was blood. The source is a human donor with ulcerative colitis or Crohn's disease, or a healthy co-twin of an affected twin (not recorded which). CDR3 in amino acids: CASSLGLGAYEQYF.